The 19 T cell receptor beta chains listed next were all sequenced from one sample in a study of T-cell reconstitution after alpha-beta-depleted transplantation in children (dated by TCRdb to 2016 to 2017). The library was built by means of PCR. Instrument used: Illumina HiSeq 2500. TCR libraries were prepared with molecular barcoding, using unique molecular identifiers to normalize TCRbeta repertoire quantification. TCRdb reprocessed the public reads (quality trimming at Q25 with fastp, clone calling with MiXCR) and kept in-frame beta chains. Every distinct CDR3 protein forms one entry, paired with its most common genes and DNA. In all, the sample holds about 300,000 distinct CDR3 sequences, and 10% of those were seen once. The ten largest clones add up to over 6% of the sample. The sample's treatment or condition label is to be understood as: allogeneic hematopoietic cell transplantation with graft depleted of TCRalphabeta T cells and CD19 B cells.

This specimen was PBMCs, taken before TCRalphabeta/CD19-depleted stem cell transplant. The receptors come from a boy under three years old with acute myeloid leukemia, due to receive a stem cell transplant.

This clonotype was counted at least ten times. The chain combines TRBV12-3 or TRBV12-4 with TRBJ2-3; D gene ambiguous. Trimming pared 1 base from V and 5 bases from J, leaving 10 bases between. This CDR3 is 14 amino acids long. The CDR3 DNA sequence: TGTGCCAGCAGTTTAGAGCCGGACGGAGATACGCAGTATTTT. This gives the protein CASSLEPDGDTQYF.

Here the CDR3 reads CASRAGTGVGYGYTF. DNA for the CDR3: TGTGCCAGCAGGGCCGGGACAGGGGTGGGCTATGGCTACACCTTC. The chain employs TRBV12-3 or TRBV12-4 and TRBJ1-2, with 10 nucleotides matching TRBD1. This CDR3 spans 15 amino acids. J gave up 4 bases and V 6 bases, and 8 bases lay outside the gene matches.

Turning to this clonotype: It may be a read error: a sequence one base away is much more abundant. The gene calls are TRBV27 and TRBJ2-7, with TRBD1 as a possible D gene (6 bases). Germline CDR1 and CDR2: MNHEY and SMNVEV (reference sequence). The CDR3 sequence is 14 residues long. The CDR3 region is CASGLGTKTVEQYF. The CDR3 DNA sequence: TGTGCCAGCGGTTTGGGGACAAAGACAGTCGAGCAGTACTTC.

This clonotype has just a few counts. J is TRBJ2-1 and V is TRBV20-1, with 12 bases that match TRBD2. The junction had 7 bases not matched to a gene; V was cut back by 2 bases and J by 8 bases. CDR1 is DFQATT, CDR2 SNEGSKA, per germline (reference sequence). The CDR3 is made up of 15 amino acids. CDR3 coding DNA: TGCAGTGCTAGAACCCCCGGGACTAGCGGGTATGAGCAGTTCTTC. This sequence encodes CSARTPGTSGYEQFF.

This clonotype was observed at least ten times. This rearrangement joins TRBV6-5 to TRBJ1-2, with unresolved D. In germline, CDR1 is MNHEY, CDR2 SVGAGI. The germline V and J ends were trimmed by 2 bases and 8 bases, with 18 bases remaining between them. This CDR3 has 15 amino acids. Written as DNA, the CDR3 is TGTGCCAGCAGTTACGAGCCCCGGACGGCCTGGGGCTACACCTTC. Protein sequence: CASSYEPRTAWGYTF.

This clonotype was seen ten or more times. The CDR3 DNA reads as TGTGCCAGCAGCGTCCTAGCGGGGTCCTACGAGCAGTACTTC. Translating gives CASSVLAGSYEQYF. This chain uses TRBV13 with TRBJ2-7; 9 bases fit TRBD2. With 5 bases clipped from V and 1 base from J, the junction kept 3 bases outside the gene matches. Germline V gene sequence: CDR1 PRHDT, CDR2 FYEKMQ (reference sequence). CDR3 length: 14 amino acids.

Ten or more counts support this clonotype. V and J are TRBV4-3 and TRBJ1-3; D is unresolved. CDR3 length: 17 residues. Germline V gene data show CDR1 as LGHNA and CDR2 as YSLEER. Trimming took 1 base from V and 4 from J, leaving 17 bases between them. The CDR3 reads CASSQVPGTSSGNTIYF. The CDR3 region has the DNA TGCGCCAGCAGCCAAGTGCCGGGCACCTCCTCCGGAAACACCATATATTTT.

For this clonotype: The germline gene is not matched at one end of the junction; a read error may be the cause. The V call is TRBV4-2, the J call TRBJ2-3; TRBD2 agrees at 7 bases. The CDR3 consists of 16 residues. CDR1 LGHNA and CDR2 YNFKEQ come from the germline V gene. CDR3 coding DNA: TGTGCCATCAGCCCTGGGCTAGCGGATTCCACAGATACGCAGTATTTT. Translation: CAISPGLADSTDTQYF.

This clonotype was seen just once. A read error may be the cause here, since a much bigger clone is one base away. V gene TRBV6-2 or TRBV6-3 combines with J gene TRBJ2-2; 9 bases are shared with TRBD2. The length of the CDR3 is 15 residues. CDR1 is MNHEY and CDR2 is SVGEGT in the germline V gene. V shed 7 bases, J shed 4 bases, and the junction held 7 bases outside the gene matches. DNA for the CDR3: TGTGCCAGCAAGGCTAGCGGGGTCCCCACCGGGGAGCTGTTTTTT. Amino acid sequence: CASKASGVPTGELFF.

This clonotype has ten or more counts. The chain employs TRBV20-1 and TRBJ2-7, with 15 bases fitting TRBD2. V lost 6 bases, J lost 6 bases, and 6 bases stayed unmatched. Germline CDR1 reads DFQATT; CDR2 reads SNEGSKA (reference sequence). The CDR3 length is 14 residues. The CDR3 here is CSARTSGRAPEQYF. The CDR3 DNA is TGCAGTGCACGGACTAGCGGGAGGGCCCCCGAGCAGTACTTC.

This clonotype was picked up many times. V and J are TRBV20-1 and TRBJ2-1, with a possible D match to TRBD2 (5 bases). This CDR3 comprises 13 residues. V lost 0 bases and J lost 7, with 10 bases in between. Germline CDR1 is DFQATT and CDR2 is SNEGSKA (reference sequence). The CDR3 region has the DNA TGCAGTGCTAGAGACCACCTAGCAAATGAGCAGTTCTTC. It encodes CSARDHLANEQFF.

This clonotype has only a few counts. Here the CDR3 DNA reads TGTGCCAGCAGTTACAGGGGTTTAGTGGCCGGGGAGCTGTTTTTT. Translation: CASSYRGLVAGELFF. The chain uses TRBV12-3 or TRBV12-4 and TRBJ2-2; 7 nucleotides agree with TRBD1. The CDR3 is 15 residues long. The ends lost 4 bases at V and 6 bases at J; junction bases unmatched: 8.

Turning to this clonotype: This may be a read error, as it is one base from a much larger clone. The CDR3 DNA sequence: TGTGCCAGCAGCTTAGTCCCTAGCGGACTCCAGTGGGATATCACAGATACGCAGTATTTT. This sequence encodes CASSLVPSGLQWDITDTQYF. V is TRBV11-2 and J is TRBJ2-3; 7 positions match TRBD2. CDR3 length: 20 residues. Trimming removed 1 base from V and 2 bases from J; junction bases left unmatched: 18. Germline V gene sequence: CDR1 SGHAT, CDR2 FQNNGV. Based on the CDR3 plus reference TRBV11-2 and TRBJ2-3, the full variable domain is EAGVAQSPRYKIIEKRQSVAFWCNPISGHATLYWYQQILGQGPKLLIQFQNNGVVDDSQLPKDRFSAERLKGVDSTLKIQPAKLEDSAVYLCASSLVPSGLQWDITDTQYFGPGTRLTVL.

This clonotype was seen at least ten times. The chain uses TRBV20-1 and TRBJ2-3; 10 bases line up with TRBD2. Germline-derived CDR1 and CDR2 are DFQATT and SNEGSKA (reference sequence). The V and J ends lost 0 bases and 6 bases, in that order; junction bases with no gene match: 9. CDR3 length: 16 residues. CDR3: CSAREGVAGGPDTQYF. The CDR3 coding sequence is TGCAGTGCTAGAGAGGGTGTAGCGGGGGGCCCCGATACGCAGTATTTT.

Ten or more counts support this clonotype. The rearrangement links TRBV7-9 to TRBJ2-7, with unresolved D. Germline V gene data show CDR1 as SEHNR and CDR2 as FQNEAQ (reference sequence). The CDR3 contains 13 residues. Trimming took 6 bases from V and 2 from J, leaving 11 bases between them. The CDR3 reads CASSLRPPYEQYF. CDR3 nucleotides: TGTGCCAGCAGTCTCCGCCCCCCCTACGAGCAGTACTTC.

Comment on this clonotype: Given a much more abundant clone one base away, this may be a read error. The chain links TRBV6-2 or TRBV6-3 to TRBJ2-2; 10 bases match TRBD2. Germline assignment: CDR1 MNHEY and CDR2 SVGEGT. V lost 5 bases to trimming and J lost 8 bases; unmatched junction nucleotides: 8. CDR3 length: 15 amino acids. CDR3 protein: CASSHLAGEAGELFF. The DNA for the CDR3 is TGTGCCAGCAGTCACCTAGCGGGAGAAGCTGGGGAGCTGTTTTTT.

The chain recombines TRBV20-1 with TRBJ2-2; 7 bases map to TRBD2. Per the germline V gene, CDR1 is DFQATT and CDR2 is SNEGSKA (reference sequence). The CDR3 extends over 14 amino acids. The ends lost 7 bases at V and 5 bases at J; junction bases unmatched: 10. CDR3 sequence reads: CSVASGKQTGELFF. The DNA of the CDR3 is TGCAGTGTAGCTAGCGGAAAACAGACCGGGGAGCTGTTTTTT.

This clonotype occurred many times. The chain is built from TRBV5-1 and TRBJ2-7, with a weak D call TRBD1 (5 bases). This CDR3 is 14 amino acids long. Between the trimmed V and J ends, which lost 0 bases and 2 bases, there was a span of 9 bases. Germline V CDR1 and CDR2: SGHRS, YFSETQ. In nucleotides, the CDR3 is TGCGCCAGCAGCTTGGAGGGGTGGCCCTACGAGCAGTACTTC. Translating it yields CASSLEGWPYEQYF. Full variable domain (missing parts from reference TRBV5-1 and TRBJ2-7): KAGVTQTPRYLIKTRGQQVTLSCSPISGHRSVSWYQQTPGQGLQFLFEYFSETQRNKGNFPGRFSGRQFSNSRSEMNVSTLELGDSALYLCASSLEGWPYEQYFGPGTRLTVT.

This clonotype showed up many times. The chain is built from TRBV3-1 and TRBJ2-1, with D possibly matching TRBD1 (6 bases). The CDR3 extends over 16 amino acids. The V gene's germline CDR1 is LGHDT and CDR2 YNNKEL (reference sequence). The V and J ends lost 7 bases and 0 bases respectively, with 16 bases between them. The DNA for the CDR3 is TGTGCCAGCATGCCACAGGGTAAGAGCTCCTACAATGAGCAGTTCTTC. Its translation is CASMPQGKSSYNEQFF.